This T cell receptor (beta chain) was captured by sequencing in a study of blood T cells in healthy people across ages. Turning to the study itself: Per two T cells, template switching captured roughly one barcoded beta molecule. Study-wide findings and caveats: Donors of long life had a larger count of naive CD4+ cells and greater diversity than aged donors.

This CDR3 spans 14 amino acids. Germline CDR1 and CDR2: SGHNT and YYREEE (reference sequence). Trimming cost V 4 bases and J 6 bases; bases outside gene matches: 8. On this clonotype itself: Its target is not known.

The second PCR ran roughly 6 to 11 cycles with a sample-barcoded 5' primer and J-beta primers. Template switching added a 12-random-nucleotide identifier to every cDNA molecule. TCRdb ran MiXCR on the 5' RACE reads and lists one entry per CDR3 protein. The repertoire holds approximately 360,000 distinct CDR3 sequences, with 45% to 65% as singletons. The gene calls are TRBV5-4 and TRBJ2-3; 7 positions match TRBD2. The sequenced material came from blood. The source is a man between 60 and 75 years old in good health. CDR3 region: CASSPGRESDTQYF. As DNA, the CDR3 is TGTGCCAGCAGCCCAGGGAGGGAGTCCGATACGCAGTATTTT. The full variable domain, its missing parts supplied by reference TRBV5-4 and TRBJ2-3, is ETGVTQSPTHLIKTRGQQVTLRCSSQSGHNTVSWYQQALGQGPQFIFQYYREEENGRGNFPPRFSGLQFPNYSSELNVNALELDDSALYLCASSPGRESDTQYFGPGTRLTVL.